This TCR beta chain was found in a study of early T cells in non-severe SARS-CoV-2 infection. TCRdb processed the 5' RACE reads anew with MiXCR; each CDR3 protein has one entry. The table has 50,000 to 60,000 distinct CDR3 sequences, roughly 8.8% seen once. This clonotype was counted between two and nine times. Germline lookup yields CDR1 SNHLY and CDR2 FYNNEI. Losses at the gene ends were 6 bases for V and 7 bases for J; bases not matched to a gene: 12. The CDR3 covers 15 residues. The gene calls are TRBV2 and TRBJ1-5, with 7 bases aligning to TRBD1. The sequenced sample was whole blood. The sequence derives from an adult who was a healthcare worker with PCR-confirmed SARS-CoV-2 infection or an uninfected control (not recorded which). CDR3 in DNA: TGTGCCAGCAGGGGCCACAGGGGTTCGGAACAGCCCCAGCATTTT. Protein sequence: CASRGHRGSEQPQHF.